A single sample is the source of the 23 T cell receptor beta chains below, sequenced in a study of T cell responses to AZD1222 COVID-19 vaccine. Using immunoSEQ multiplex PCR, the repertoire was profiled, and TCRdb retains in-frame clones only, with some absent. The profile shows over 70,000 clones, over 60% of them singletons. Sample: peripheral blood, taken 28 days after the second dose of the MenACWY control vaccine. The receptors originated from an adult who received the MenACWY meningococcal vaccine as a control.

V and J are TRBV7-3 and TRBJ2-1; tentatively, D is TRBD1 or TRBD2 (6 bases each). The V and J ends lost 1 base and 6 bases respectively, with 10 bases between them. The CDR3 is made up of 14 amino acids. Per the germline V gene, CDR1 is SGHTA and CDR2 is FQGTGA. The CDR3 DNA sequence: TGTGCCAGCAGCTTAAACGGGGGCGGCAATGAGCAGTTCTTC. It translates to CASSLNGGGNEQFF.

This chain links TRBV3-1 (or the pseudogene TRBV3-2) with TRBJ1-5, with D uncertain. Per the germline V gene, CDR1 is LGHDT and CDR2 is YNNKEL (reference sequence). V lost 1 base, J lost 0 bases, and 7 bases lay in between. This CDR3 comprises 15 residues. For the CDR3, the DNA is TGTGCCAGCAGCCAAGGACTGTATAGCAATCAGCCCCAGCATTTT. Translated: CASSQGLYSNQPQHF.

The chain uses TRBV28 and TRBJ2-1; 8 positions agree with TRBD2. Germline V gene sequence: CDR1 MDHEN, CDR2 SYDVKM. J gave up 3 bases and V 10 bases, and 8 bases lay outside the gene matches. The CDR3 is 14 residues long. CDR3 sequence: CATSLADHYNEQFF. The CDR3, as DNA: TGTGCCACCTCACTAGCGGACCACTACAATGAGCAGTTCTTC.

This chain links TRBV25-1 with TRBJ1-2; possibly TRBD1 for D (5 bases). Deletions cut 1 base from V and 7 bases from J, with 19 bases between. The CDR3 spans 16 residues. CDR1 and CDR2 from the germline V gene are MGHDK and SYGVNS. Here the CDR3 reads CASSESPRGVVGGYTF. CDR3 DNA sequence: TGTGCCAGCAGTGAATCCCCCCGAGGGGTAGTGGGTGGCTACACCTTC.

The gene calls are TRBV19 and TRBJ1-5; D unclear. V was shortened by 6 bases and J by 7 bases, with 22 bases between the two germline ends. The CDR3 extends over 16 amino acids. The V gene's germline CDR1 is LNHDA and CDR2 SQIVND (reference sequence). In nucleotides, the CDR3 is TGTGCCAGTAGCAGGAGACTGGGAGACGGTGGGCAGCCCCAGCATTTT. Amino acids: CASSRRLGDGGQPQHF.

The chain employs TRBV4-2 and TRBJ1-6; D is unresolved. Germline CDR1 LGHNA, CDR2 YNFKEQ. The CDR3 has 12 residues. Trimming took off 4 bases at V and 7 bases at J, with 5 bases between the two ends. In nucleotides, the CDR3 is TGTGCCAGCAGCCCTACCAATTCACCCCTCCACTTT. It translates to CASSPTNSPLHF.

The rearrangement joins TRBV27 to TRBJ2-1, with D perhaps matching TRBD1 (6 bases). There are 15 residues in the CDR3. Germline V gene lookup returns CDR1 MNHEY and CDR2 SMNVEV (reference sequence). The V gene lost 0 bases and the J gene lost 11 bases, with 17 bases spanning the gap. CDR3 protein: CASSLSPGQTEQQFF. The CDR3 nucleotides are TGTGCCAGCAGTTTATCGCCCGGACAGACCGAACAGCAGTTCTTC.

This clone was picked up one time. V usage is TRBV5-5 and J usage is TRBJ2-7; perhaps TRBD1 as D (5 bases). CDR3 length equals 15 residues. V lost 1 base to trimming and J lost 0 bases, with 11 bases between them. Germline V gene lookup returns CDR1 SGHKS and CDR2 YYEKEE (reference sequence). The CDR3 sequence: CASSLSQGNSYEQYF. The CDR3 DNA reads TGTGCCAGCAGCTTGAGTCAGGGCAACTCCTACGAGCAGTACTTC.

The chain couples TRBV30 to TRBJ2-6; D possibly uses TRBD1 or TRBD2 (5 bases each). Trimming removed 2 bases at V and 0 bases at J, with 8 bases between. This CDR3 comprises 15 residues. Germline V gene data show CDR1 as GTSNPN and CDR2 as SVGIG (reference sequence). Here the CDR3 DNA reads TGTGCCTGGAGTTTCGGGGCCTCTGGGGCCAACGTCCTGACTTTC. Its protein is CAWSFGASGANVLTF.

J is TRBJ1-2 and V is TRBV18; 7 bases are shared with TRBD1. The length of the CDR3 is 15 residues. J lost 4 bases, V lost 6 bases, and 11 bases had no gene match. The germline gives CDR1 KGHSH, CDR2 LQKENI. CDR3 loop: CASSPGGGRGYGYTF. CDR3 sequence (DNA): TGTGCCAGCTCCCCGGGAGGGGGCCGTGGCTATGGCTACACCTTC. The whole variable domain, remainder taken from reference TRBV18 and TRBJ1-2, is NAGVMQNPRHLVRRRGQEARLRCSPMKGHSHVYWYRQLPEEGLKFMVYLQKENIIDESGMPKERFSAEFPKEGPSILRIQQVVRGDSAAYFCASSPGGGRGYGYTFGSGTRLTVV.

The CDR3 here is CASSLGIGGIGEKLFF. CDR3 bases: TGTGCCAGCAGTCTGGGAATCGGAGGAATAGGGGAAAAACTGTTTTTT. The chain uses TRBV28 and TRBJ1-4; D gene uncertain. The V end was cut by 5 bases, the J end by 8 bases, with 21 bases between. CDR3 size: 16 residues. Germline loops: CDR1 MDHEN, CDR2 SYDVKM.

This clone appeared a few times. The rearrangement uses TRBV29-1 and TRBJ1-1; D remains unclear. CDR1 and CDR2 (germline): SQVTM, ANQGSEA. V gave up 0 bases and J gave up 5 bases, with 16 bases separating them. The length of the CDR3 is 15 residues. CDR3 sequence: CSVEDRGLVGTEAFF. The CDR3 DNA sequence: TGCAGCGTTGAAGATCGGGGTCTGGTCGGAACTGAAGCTTTCTTT. Together with reference TRBV29-1 and TRBJ1-1, the CDR3 gives the full variable domain: SAVISQKPSRDICQRGTSLTIQCQVDSQVTMMFWYRQQPGQSLTLIATANQGSEATYESGFVIDKFPISRPNLTFSTLTVSNMSPEDSSIYLCSVEDRGLVGTEAFFGQGTRLTVV.

The chain is built from TRBV5-1 and TRBJ1-1, with D unclear. Germline-derived CDR1 and CDR2 are SGHRS and YFSETQ. V was pared by 3 bases and J by 2 bases, with 11 bases between. The CDR3 is made up of 14 amino acids. Here the CDR3 reads CASSSGGRNTEAFF. The DNA of the CDR3 is TGCGCCAGCAGCTCCGGAGGTAGAAACACTGAAGCTTTCTTT.

The chain employs TRBV19 and TRBJ1-1, with D perhaps matching TRBD1 (5 bases). This CDR3 is 13 amino acids long. CDR1 is LNHDA and CDR2 is SQIVND in the germline V gene (reference sequence). Trimming removed 6 bases at V and 7 bases at J, with 15 bases between. In DNA, the CDR3 is TGTGCCAGTAGCCCTGGGGGTTTACTTGAAGCTTTCTTT. Protein product: CASSPGGLLEAFF.

V is TRBV21-1 and J is TRBJ2-7. TRBV21-1 is a documented pseudogene. There are 14 residues in the CDR3. For the CDR3, the DNA is TGTGCCAGCAGCAATAGGCTGGACTCCTACGAGCAGTACTTC. This sequence encodes CASSNRLDSYEQYF.

The chain has TRBV2 and TRBJ2-1; D is possibly TRBD2 (6 bases). The CDR3 covers 13 residues. Germline V gives CDR1 SNHLY, CDR2 FYNNEI. V shed 6 bases and J shed 10 bases, with 16 bases lying between them. The CDR3 loop is CASSPTREGEQFF. The CDR3, as DNA: TGTGCCAGCAGCCCGACTAGAGAGGGCGAGCAGTTCTTC.

This rearrangement joins TRBV3-1 (or the pseudogene TRBV3-2) to TRBJ1-1; D uncertain. The CDR3 contains 14 residues. CDR1 is LGHDT and CDR2 is YNNKEL in the germline V gene (reference sequence). V shed 2 bases and J shed 7 bases, with 14 bases lying between them. The CDR3 spells CASSQPRTVVEAFF. CDR3 DNA: TGTGCCAGCAGCCAACCTAGGACCGTCGTTGAAGCTTTCTTT.

The gene calls are TRBV2 and TRBJ2-5; D tentatively fits TRBD1 or TRBD2 (5 bases each). The germline CDR1 and CDR2 sequences are SNHLY and FYNNEI. Trimming cost V 6 bases and J 1 base, with 15 bases left between them. The CDR3 consists of 15 residues. The CDR3 region is CASRGDLGVQETQYF. As DNA, the CDR3 is TGTGCCAGCAGGGGGGATCTCGGAGTCCAAGAGACCCAGTACTTC.

The J gene is TRBJ2-3, the V gene TRBV19; D tentatively reads TRBD1 or TRBD2 (5 bases each). The CDR3 covers 14 residues. Between the trimmed V and J ends, which lost 5 bases and 6 bases, there was a span of 15 bases. Germline CDR1 and CDR2: LNHDA and SQIVND (reference sequence). This CDR3 reads CASSPGTRADTQYF. CDR3 coding DNA: TGTGCCAGTAGTCCCGGGACCCGGGCGGATACGCAGTATTTT.

This sequence joins TRBV5-6 and TRBJ2-2, with D possibly being TRBD1 or TRBD2 (5 bases each). Looked up from germline, CDR1 is SGHDT and CDR2 is YYEEEE. Trimming took 0 bases from V and 3 from J, leaving 9 bases between them. The CDR3 is 15 amino acids. CDR3: CASSLGGRDTGELFF. The DNA for the CDR3 is TGTGCCAGCAGCTTGGGGGGACGTGACACCGGGGAGCTGTTTTTT.

The chain combines TRBV15 with TRBJ2-2, with 9 bases fitting TRBD1. The CDR3 is made up of 15 amino acids. V lost 3 bases to trimming and J lost 5 bases; unmatched junction nucleotides: 4. Germline CDR1 reads LNHNV; CDR2 reads YYDKDF (reference sequence). The CDR3 loop reads CATSRGTGRTGELFF. CDR3 in DNA: TGTGCCACCAGCAGGGGGACAGGGCGTACCGGGGAGCTGTTTTTT.

The chain is built from TRBV4-1 and TRBJ1-4; TRBD1 is a possible D gene (6 bases). Trimming cost V 2 bases and J 8 bases, with 15 bases left between them. From germline, CDR1 is MGHRA and CDR2 YSYEKL. The CDR3 has 15 residues. CDR3 sequence reads: CASSQLPGDWEKLFF. CDR3 nucleotide sequence: TGCGCCAGCAGCCAACTTCCAGGGGATTGGGAAAAACTGTTTTTT.

V and J are TRBV19 and TRBJ1-5; tentatively, D is TRBD1 (5 bases). This CDR3 spans 14 amino acids. Trimming took off 6 bases at V and 6 bases at J, with 15 bases between the two ends. Germline V gene lookup returns CDR1 LNHDA and CDR2 SQIVND (reference sequence). The CDR3 DNA sequence: TGTGCCAGTAGGGGGCGGATCTCTTTTCAGCCCCAGCATTTT. Encoded protein: CASRGRISFQPQHF.